Listed below are T cell receptor beta chains from one sample, sequenced in a study of preoperative IRX-2 immunotherapy in early breast cancer. Clones were sequenced by immunoSEQ multiplex PCR, and TCRdb holds only the in-frame ones, with some missing. The sample contains under 35,000 clones, 82% of which appear only once. Sampling took place from a patient treated with IRX-2 immunotherapy. The receptors stem from a human donor with breast cancer. Both conserved end residues are part of each CDR3. D genes are given only for firm matches. Clone size is not always given. Where it is, it says once, few, many or a class for expanded clones.

cdr3_aa: CATSREPLGLEQYF
cdr3_nt: TGTGCCACCAGCAGAGAACCTCTAGGACTCGAGCAGTACTTC
clone_size: once
j_call: TRBJ2-7
cdr3_length: 14
d_call: .
v_call: TRBV15

cdr3_aa: CASSDRGAQHF
cdr3_nt: TGTGCCAGCAGCGACCGGGGAGCCCAGCATTTT
clone_size: .
j_call: TRBJ1-5
cdr3_length: 11
d_call: .
v_call: TRBV6-4

cdr3_aa: CASSPRTGFRYTDTQYF
cdr3_nt: TGTGCCAGCAGCCCACGGACAGGGTTCCGCTACACAGATACGCAGTATTTT
clone_size: .
j_call: TRBJ2-3
cdr3_length: 17
d_call: TRBD1
v_call: TRBV6-8

cdr3_aa: CASSPQGNTIYF
cdr3_nt: TGTGCCAGCAGCCCACAGGGAAACACCATATATTTT
clone_size: .
j_call: TRBJ1-3
cdr3_length: 12
d_call: .
v_call: TRBV6-8

cdr3_aa: CASRFGQLKGKLFF
cdr3_nt: TGTGCCAGTAGGTTCGGACAGTTGAAGGGAAAACTGTTTTTT
clone_size: .
j_call: TRBJ1-4
cdr3_length: 14
d_call: .
v_call: TRBV19

cdr3_aa: CASSDRPGANVLTF
cdr3_nt: TGTGCCAGCAGTGATCGACCCGGGGCCAACGTCCTGACTTTC
clone_size: .
j_call: TRBJ2-6
cdr3_length: 14
d_call: .
v_call: TRBV6-8

cdr3_aa: CASRKTTVNTEAFF
cdr3_nt: TGCGCCAGCAGGAAAACCACGGTGAACACTGAAGCTTTCTTT
clone_size: .
j_call: TRBJ1-1
cdr3_length: 14
d_call: .
v_call: TRBV5-1

cdr3_aa: CATCKPGQGAFCSYNEQFF
cdr3_nt: TGTGCCACCTGCAAACCGGGACAGGGGGCGTTCTGTTCCTACAATGAGCAGTTCTTC
clone_size: .
j_call: TRBJ2-1
cdr3_length: 19
d_call: TRBD1
v_call: TRBV28

cdr3_aa: CASSSGPGANVLTF
cdr3_nt: TGTGCCAGCAGCTCGGGGCCCGGGGCCAACGTCCTGACTTTC
clone_size: once
j_call: TRBJ2-6
cdr3_length: 14
d_call: .
v_call: TRBV11-3

cdr3_aa: CASSFTGTVYEQYF
cdr3_nt: TGCGCCAGCAGCTTTACCGGGACAGTTTACGAGCAGTACTTC
clone_size: .
j_call: TRBJ2-7
cdr3_length: 14
d_call: TRBD1
v_call: TRBV5-1

cdr3_aa: CAILDRAYGYTF
cdr3_nt: TGTGCCATCCTCGACAGGGCCTATGGCTACACCTTC
clone_size: .
j_call: TRBJ1-2
cdr3_length: 12
d_call: TRBD1
v_call: TRBV6-8

cdr3_aa: CASSRQREFFYEQFF
cdr3_nt: TGTGCCAGCAGCAGACAGCGGGAGTTCTTCTATGAGCAGTTCTTC
clone_size: .
j_call: TRBJ2-1
cdr3_length: 15
d_call: TRBD2
v_call: TRBV14

cdr3_aa: CASSSSRTGGRQYF
cdr3_nt: .
clone_size: .
j_call: TRBJ2-7
cdr3_length: 14
d_call: .
v_call: TRBV6-8

cdr3_aa: CASSLGNLAGGAADTQYF
cdr3_nt: TGCGCCAGCAGCTTGGGGAACTTAGCGGGAGGGGCAGCAGATACGCAGTATTTT
clone_size: .
j_call: TRBJ2-3
cdr3_length: 18
d_call: TRBD2
v_call: TRBV5-1

cdr3_aa: CASSQDLALKLFF
cdr3_nt: TGTGCCAGCAGCCAAGACCTAGCGCTGAAGCTGTTTTTT
clone_size: .
j_call: TRBJ2-2
cdr3_length: 13
d_call: .
v_call: TRBV14

cdr3_aa: CASSASPGTDYGYTF
cdr3_nt: TGTGCCAGCAGCGCGAGCCCCGGGACGGACTATGGCTACACCTTC
clone_size: .
j_call: TRBJ1-2
cdr3_length: 15
d_call: .
v_call: TRBV6-8

cdr3_aa: CATSRDRGEMGEKLFF
cdr3_nt: TGTGCCACCAGCAGAGATCGGGGGGAGATGGGTGAAAAACTGTTTTTT
clone_size: .
j_call: TRBJ1-4
cdr3_length: 16
d_call: .
v_call: TRBV15